These 14 T cell receptor beta chains were all obtained from the same sample, sequenced in a study of T cell responses to AZD1222 COVID-19 vaccine. Only in-frame clones appear in the TCRdb table, and some are missing; sequencing was by immunoSEQ multiplex PCR. The table records about 48,000 clones, 70% to 90% of them present only once. The sample in question was peripheral blood, obtained 28 days after the second AZD1222 dose. The receptors were gathered from an adult who received the AZD1222 COVID-19 vaccine.

The rearrangement joins TRBV19 to TRBJ1-3, with TRBD1 as a possible D gene (6 bases). Germline V gene sequence: CDR1 LNHDA, CDR2 SQIVND (reference sequence). V was shortened by 1 base and J by 0 bases, with 10 bases between the two germline ends. The length of the CDR3 is 16 residues. DNA for the CDR3: TGTGCCAGTAGTATAGCTGGACAGTTCTCTGGAAACACCATATATTTT. Amino acid sequence: CASSIAGQFSGNTIYF.

The chain couples TRBV6-2 or TRBV6-3 to TRBJ2-3; the D gene is possibly TRBD2 (5 bases). This CDR3 contains 18 residues. Trimming took off 2 bases at V and 2 bases at J, with 20 bases between the two ends. Germline-derived CDR1 and CDR2 are MNHEY and SVGEGT. This chain's CDR3 is CASSYQRLRPLTTDTQYF. CDR3 coding DNA: TGTGCCAGCAGTTACCAGAGACTAAGACCCTTGACCACAGATACGCAGTATTTT.

The chain carries TRBV15 and TRBJ1-1; D may be TRBD1 (5 bases). The ends were cut back, 2 bases at V and 6 bases at J, with 10 bases in the middle. The germline V gene encodes CDR1 LNHNV and CDR2 YYDKDF (reference sequence). The CDR3 consists of 13 residues. CDR3 DNA sequence: TGTGCCACCAGCAGATTTCGGGACTCTGAAGCTTTCTTT. It is translated as CATSRFRDSEAFF. Combining the CDR3 with reference TRBV15 and TRBJ1-1 gives the whole variable domain DAMVIQNPRYQVTQFGKPVTLSCSQTLNHNVMYWYQQKSSQAPKLLFHYYDKDFNNEADTPDNFQSRRPNTSFCFLDIRSPGLGDTAMYLCATSRFRDSEAFFGQGTRLTVV.

This clone occurred once. The V and J genes are TRBV7-8 and TRBJ1-5; 10 nucleotides agree with TRBD1. The length of the CDR3 is 18 residues. Per the germline V gene, CDR1 is SGHVS and CDR2 is FQNEAQ. V lost 7 bases to trimming and J lost 0 bases; unmatched junction nucleotides: 12. The CDR3 spells CASTSRDRGPFSNQPQHF. The CDR3 DNA is TGTGCCAGCACCTCGCGGGACAGGGGTCCCTTTAGCAATCAGCCCCAGCATTTT.

This chain connects TRBV10-3 to TRBJ2-3, with 8 positions matching TRBD1. Germline lookup yields CDR1 ENHRY and CDR2 SYGVKD. There are 15 residues in the CDR3. J lost 0 bases, V lost 5 bases, and 4 bases had no gene match. CDR3 coding DNA: TGTGCCATCAGTCGACAGGGGCTGAGCACAGATACGCAGTATTTT. Residues: CAISRQGLSTDTQYF.

The chain recombines TRBV21-1 with TRBJ1-2. TRBV21-1 is tagged as a pseudogene. This CDR3 region has 18 residues. CDR3 amino acids: CASSKDTNNVAGPYGYTF. The CDR3 coding sequence is TGTGCCAGCAGCAAAGATACTAATAATGTCGCAGGCCCCTATGGCTACACCTTC.

This chain joins TRBV9 and TRBJ1-4, with no clear D. V gave up 7 bases and J gave up 5 bases, with 12 bases separating them. Germline CDR1 is SGDLS and CDR2 is YYNGEE. The CDR3 extends over 13 amino acids. DNA for the CDR3: TGTGCCAGCGCCGACACCAACAATGAAAAACTGTTTTTT. Its protein is CASADTNNEKLFF.

The V call is TRBV19, the J call TRBJ2-1; 11 bases agree with TRBD2. V shed 5 bases and J 10 bases; nucleotides not matched to a gene: 10. CDR1 is LNHDA and CDR2 is SQIVND in the germline V gene (reference sequence). There are 15 residues in the CDR3. CDR3 coding DNA: TGTGCCAGTAGTCTACGGACTAGCGGGCCCCCAGAGCAGTTCTTC. Its protein is CASSLRTSGPPEQFF.

The chain combines TRBV4-2 with TRBJ1-1; TRBD1 aligns across 7 bases. Germline V CDR1 and CDR2: LGHNA, YNFKEQ. The CDR3 length is 17 residues. The J segment lost 1 base and the V segment lost 1 base, leaving 9 bases of the junction unmatched. This CDR3 reads CASSQAGGRRGNTEAFF. The CDR3 DNA follows: TGTGCCAGCAGCCAAGCAGGGGGTAGGAGGGGGAACACTGAAGCTTTCTTT.

The genes are TRBV28 and TRBJ2-1; 9 bases line up with TRBD2. The CDR3 is made up of 14 amino acids. With V trimmed by 3 bases and J by 5 bases, 2 bases remained unmatched. CDR1 is MDHEN and CDR2 is SYDVKM in the germline V gene. The DNA for the CDR3 is TGTGCCAGCAGTTTCCTAGCGGGGAACAATGAGCAGTTCTTC. It specifies CASSFLAGNNEQFF.

V usage is TRBV7-8 and J usage is TRBJ2-5; a weak D match, TRBD2 (6 bases). The CDR3 covers 13 residues. CDR1 is SGHVS, CDR2 FQNEAQ, per germline. The V and J ends lost 0 bases and 4 bases respectively, with 6 bases between them. This CDR3 is CASSLAGGETQYF. The CDR3 nucleotides are TGTGCCAGCAGCTTAGCGGGGGGAGAGACCCAGTACTTC.

V gene TRBV12-2 combines with J gene TRBJ2-7; TRBD2 was called by the table and not checked on the DNA. TRBV12-2 counts as a pseudogene. This CDR3 region has 17 residues. The CDR3 spells CASRLSGTSGRIYEQYF. CDR3 in DNA: TGTGCAAGTCGCTTATCGGGGACTAGCGGGAGGATCTACGAGCAGTACTTC.

The chain joins TRBV7-9 to TRBJ2-1, with 9 bases aligning to TRBD2. V lost 5 bases and J lost 5; bases outside the gene matches: 10. Germline CDR1 is SEHNR and CDR2 is FQNEAQ (reference sequence). This CDR3 region has 16 residues. The CDR3 coding sequence is TGTGCCAGCAGCCTAAGACTAGCGGAAATAGACAATGAGCAGTTCTTC. Its protein is CASSLRLAEIDNEQFF. Filled out from reference TRBV7-9 and TRBJ2-1, the complete variable domain reads DTGVSQNPRHKITKRGQNVTFRCDPISEHNRLYWYRQTLGQGPEFLTYFQNEAQLEKSRLLSDRFSAERPKGSFSTLEIQRTEQGDSAMYLCASSLRLAEIDNEQFFGPGTRLTVL.

This clone was counted only a few times. The rearrangement uses TRBV18 and TRBJ2-1, with 10 positions matching TRBD1. Germline CDR1 reads KGHSH; CDR2 reads LQKENI. The CDR3 is made up of 16 amino acids. The junction had 11 bases not matched to a gene; V was cut back by 6 bases and J by 6 bases. Here the CDR3 reads CASSRVPTGGLNEQFF. In DNA, the CDR3 is TGTGCCAGCTCCCGAGTGCCGACAGGGGGCCTCAATGAGCAGTTCTTC.